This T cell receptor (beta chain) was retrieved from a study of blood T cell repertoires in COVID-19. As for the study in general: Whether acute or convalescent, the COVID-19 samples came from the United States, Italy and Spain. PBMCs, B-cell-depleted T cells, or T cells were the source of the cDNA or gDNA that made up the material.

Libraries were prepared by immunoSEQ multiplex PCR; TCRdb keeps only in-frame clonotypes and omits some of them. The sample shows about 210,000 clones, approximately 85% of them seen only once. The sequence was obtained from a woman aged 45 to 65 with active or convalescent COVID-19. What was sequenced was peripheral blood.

The CDR3 DNA follows: TGTGCCAGCAGCCAAGGTGGCGGGTCCGGCCTACGCCTGTTTTTT. Translating it yields CASSQGGGSGLRLFF. J is TRBJ1-4 and V is TRBV3-1 (or the pseudogene TRBV3-2); D remains unclear. Germline CDR1 LGHDT, CDR2 YNNKEL (reference sequence). V lost 1 base, J lost 14 bases, and 20 bases lay in between. The CDR3 covers 15 residues.